The 21 T cell receptor beta chains listed next were all sequenced from one sample in a study of neurological immune-mediated disorders. TCRdb reprocessed the 5' RACE reads via MiXCR and lists one record per CDR3 protein. The data hold approximately 20,000 distinct CDR3 sequences, with roughly a sixth observed a single time. The sample was CD8+ T cells from blood. The source of these receptors is a woman under 30 with multiple sclerosis.

Relative to its sample, this clonotype is medium-sized. This chain uses TRBV10-3 with TRBJ1-6, with 9 bases aligning to TRBD1. The CDR3 runs 16 residues. The V gene's germline CDR1 is ENHRY and CDR2 SYGVKD. V was pared by 6 bases and J by 7 bases, with 10 bases of the junction left unmatched. CDR3 residues: CAIRPGDRERNSPLHF. CDR3 nucleotide sequence: TGTGCCATCAGACCGGGGGACAGGGAAAGAAATTCACCCCTCCACTTT.

The sample holds many counts of this clonotype. The rearrangement uses TRBV7-9 and TRBJ2-1; no reliable D call. Germline loops: CDR1 SEHNR, CDR2 FQNEAQ (reference sequence). Trimming removed 6 bases at V and 0 bases at J, with 12 bases between. The CDR3 is made up of 15 amino acids. CDR3 bases: TGTGCCAGCAGAGACAATGAGCTCTCCTACAATGAGCAGTTCTTC. Its translation: CASRDNELSYNEQFF.

This clonotype was counted many times. Here the CDR3 DNA reads TGCGCCAGCAGCTTCGGGTCAGACGGGGAAGATACGCAGTATTTT. It codes for CASSFGSDGEDTQYF. The V call is TRBV5-1, the J call TRBJ2-3, with D possibly TRBD2 on 5 matching bases. The germline gives CDR1 SGHRS, CDR2 YFSETQ. Trimming cost V 2 bases and J 5 bases, with 15 bases left between them. The CDR3 extends over 15 amino acids.

This clonotype appeared many times. As DNA, the CDR3 is TGTGCCAGCACCTCCCTTACAGGTTTCACTGAAGCTTTCTTT. This sequence encodes CASTSLTGFTEAFF. The chain couples TRBV7-2 to TRBJ1-1; D is perhaps TRBD1 (5 bases). The CDR3 extends over 14 amino acids. CDR1 SGHTA and CDR2 FQGNSA come from the germline V gene. V shed 7 bases and J shed 4 bases, with 16 bases lying between them.

This clonotype was detected many times. This sequence joins TRBV5-8 and TRBJ2-7; 8 bases map to TRBD1. Trimming removed 1 base from V and 6 bases from J; junction bases left unmatched: 3. The CDR3 is made up of 13 amino acids. Germline V lookup: CDR1 SGHTS, CDR2 YDEGEE. The CDR3 reads CASSLRQGIEQYV. CDR3 nucleotides: TGTGCCAGCAGCTTGCGACAGGGGATCGAGCAGTACGTC.

This clonotype was detected many times. The chain has TRBV2 and TRBJ1-1; perhaps TRBD1 as D (5 bases). Trimming shortened V by 3 bases and J by 7 bases, and 21 bases separated the two germline ends. This CDR3 spans 16 amino acids. Per the germline V gene, CDR1 is SNHLY and CDR2 is FYNNEI. CDR3 sequence (DNA): TGTGCCAGCAGTGATCCTGCCTCCAGGGATGATGGTGAAGCTTTCTTT. The encoded protein is CASSDPASRDDGEAFF.

The chain carries TRBV12-3 or TRBV12-4 and TRBJ2-5; weak D call: TRBD1 (5 bases). Between the trimmed V and J ends, which lost 6 bases and 1 base, there was a span of 12 bases. This CDR3 has 14 amino acids. CDR3 amino acids: CASSPDSTQETQYF. In DNA form, the CDR3 reads TGTGCCAGCAGCCCCGACAGTACCCAAGAGACCCAGTACTTC.

This clonotype came up a few times. The chain is built from TRBV12-3 or TRBV12-4 and TRBJ1-5, with D unresolved. This CDR3 spans 11 amino acids. V was trimmed by 3 bases and J by 14 bases, leaving 11 bases between them. The CDR3 here is CASSFGDIKHF. The CDR3, as DNA: TGTGCCAGCAGTTTTGGCGATATAAAGCATTTT.

This clonotype was recorded many times. V gene TRBV6-5 combines with J gene TRBJ2-3, with unresolved D. The CDR3 covers 17 residues. CDR1 and CDR2 from the germline V gene are MNHEY and SVGAGI. V was shortened by 0 bases and J by 0 bases, with 13 bases between the two germline ends. CDR3 loop: CASSYSGAGHSTDTQYF. Written as DNA, the CDR3 is TGTGCCAGCAGTTACTCTGGCGCCGGCCACAGCACAGATACGCAGTATTTT.

This clonotype was observed many times. The chain uses TRBV29-1 and TRBJ1-2; 7 nucleotides line up with TRBD1. The CDR3 spans 13 residues. Unmatched junction bases numbered 9, after V lost 3 bases and J lost 8 bases. Germline V lookup: CDR1 SQVTM, CDR2 ANQGSEA. CDR3 in amino acids: CSVDSQGSMGYTF. For the CDR3, the DNA is TGCAGCGTTGACTCACAGGGGTCTATGGGCTACACCTTC.

By frequency in the sample, this clonotype is medium-sized. The chain couples TRBV29-1 to TRBJ1-2; D is uncertain. CDR3 size: 12 residues. Trimming pared 0 bases from V and 2 bases from J, leaving 4 bases between. The germline gives CDR1 SQVTM, CDR2 ANQGSEA. DNA of the CDR3: TGCAGCGTTGAAGAGGGAAACTATGGCTACACCTTC. Translated: CSVEEGNYGYTF.

There are many counts of this clonotype. The rearrangement uses TRBV5-1 and TRBJ2-1; 16 nucleotides align to TRBD2. Germline V gene sequence: CDR1 SGHRS, CDR2 YFSETQ. V shed 4 bases and J 4 bases; nucleotides not matched to a gene: 5. This CDR3 contains 17 residues. CDR3 amino acids: CASSEGLAGGPYNEQFF. DNA of the CDR3: TGCGCCAGCAGCGAGGGACTAGCGGGAGGGCCATACAATGAGCAGTTCTTC.

This clonotype was recorded at least ten times. This chain links TRBV12-3 or TRBV12-4 with TRBJ2-5; TRBD2 might be the D (5 bases). Trimming left V 10 bases short and J 1 base short, with 13 bases between. There are 13 residues in the CDR3. The CDR3 DNA reads as TGTGCCACCCGCGGAGGATTCCAAGAGACCCAGTACTTC. This translates into CATRGGFQETQYF.

In this sample, this clonotype turned up many times. J is TRBJ2-5 and V is TRBV12-3 or TRBV12-4, with 10 bases fitting TRBD1. This CDR3 contains 13 residues. V lost 5 bases, J lost 5 bases, and 2 bases stayed unmatched. The CDR3 reads CASSDRGRETQYF. CDR3 DNA sequence: TGTGCCAGCAGTGACAGGGGGCGGGAGACCCAGTACTTC.

This clonotype was seen ten or more times. CDR3 nucleotides: TGTGCCAGCGCGCGGGCTAGCGGGAATGGGGAGCAGTTCTTC. Translated, it gives CASARASGNGEQFF. The chain has TRBV11-2 and TRBJ2-1; 9 bases align to TRBD2. Trimming removed 8 bases from V and 10 bases from J; junction bases left unmatched: 12. The CDR3 extends over 14 amino acids. Germline V CDR1 and CDR2: SGHAT, FQNNGV. Supplemented by reference TRBV11-2 and TRBJ2-1, the full variable domain reads EAGVAQSPRYKIIEKRQSVAFWCNPISGHATLYWYQQILGQGPKLLIQFQNNGVVDDSQLPKDRFSAERLKGVDSTLKIQPAKLEDSAVYLCASARASGNGEQFFGPGTRLTVL.

V gene TRBV11-3 combines with J gene TRBJ1-1, with D tentatively TRBD1 (6 bases). The germline V gene encodes CDR1 SGHNT and CDR2 YENEEA. The CDR3 runs 13 residues. The V end was cut by 5 bases, the J end by 7 bases, with 14 bases between. CDR3 sequence: CASSQAGGGEAFF. The DNA for the CDR3 is TGTGCCAGCAGCCAGGCCGGGGGCGGTGAAGCTTTCTTT. The whole variable domain, filled in from reference TRBV11-3 and TRBJ1-1, reads EAGVVQSPRYKIIEKKQPVAFWCNPISGHNTLYWYLQNLGQGPELLIRYENEEAVDDSQLPKDRFSAERLKGVDSTLKIQPAELGDSAVYLCASSQAGGGEAFFGQGTRLTVV.

Many counts were recorded for this clonotype. The genes are TRBV5-1 and TRBJ2-5; 7 bases match TRBD2. V gave up 8 bases and J gave up 5 bases; unmatched junction bases: 9. This CDR3 contains 13 residues. In germline, CDR1 is SGHRS, CDR2 YFSETQ. The CDR3 DNA reads as TGCGCCAGAAATGGGAGGGGACCCGAGACCCAGTACTTC. This translates into CARNGRGPETQYF.

This clonotype showed up many times. V and J are TRBV9 and TRBJ1-6; D is uncertain. Per germline, CDR1 SGDLS and CDR2 YYNGEE. The V and J ends lost 3 bases and 3 bases respectively, with 10 bases between them. This CDR3 has 15 amino acids. The CDR3 DNA follows: TGTGCCAGCAGCGCTTCCTTAGACTATAATTCACCCCTCCACTTT. Protein product: CASSASLDYNSPLHF.

The sample holds many counts of this clonotype. The V and J genes are TRBV9 and TRBJ2-3; TRBD2 agrees at 8 bases. The CDR3 is made up of 17 amino acids. Per the germline V gene, CDR1 is SGDLS and CDR2 is YYNGEE. With 4 bases clipped from V and 0 bases from J, the junction kept 10 bases outside the gene matches. The CDR3 reads CASSLWWSGGSTDTQYF. The CDR3 coding sequence is TGTGCCAGCAGCCTCTGGTGGAGCGGGGGAAGCACAGATACGCAGTATTTT.

This clonotype was recorded many times. J is TRBJ2-4 and V is TRBV2; TRBD1 aligns across 11 bases. Trimming at V came to 6 bases and at J to 8 bases, leaving 9 bases not matched to a gene. This CDR3 spans 15 amino acids. Germline V gene sequence: CDR1 SNHLY, CDR2 FYNNEI. The CDR3 loop reads CASSGTGGVSDIQYF. Here the CDR3 DNA reads TGTGCCAGCAGCGGGACAGGGGGAGTTTCGGACATTCAGTACTTC.

This clonotype has a count of ten or more. The chain links TRBV13 to TRBJ2-3, with TRBD2 matching 13 bases. Germline CDR1 is PRHDT and CDR2 is FYEKMQ (reference sequence). CDR3 length: 16 residues. With V trimmed by 4 bases and J by 3 bases, 4 bases remained unmatched. The CDR3 loop reads CASSSATSGGTDTQYF. The CDR3 DNA follows: TGTGCCAGCAGCTCTGCGACTAGCGGGGGGACAGATACGCAGTATTTT.